These 25 T cell receptor beta chains came from one sample sequenced in a study of T cells expressing NK-cell markers. From the 5' RACE reads, TCRdb lists one entry per CDR3 protein and no DNA. The listing records hundreds of thousands of distinct CDR3 sequences. The sequenced sample consisted of blood T cells: a sorted CD56 or NKG2C T cell subset, CD4+ or CD8+ T cells, or bulk PBMC T cells (not recorded which). Receptors were obtained from a woman aged 18 to 75 in good health.

This sequence joins TRBV7-2 and TRBJ2-3; as DNA is missing, the TRBD1 call by TCRdb cannot be tested. CDR1 is SGHTA, CDR2 FQGNSA, per germline. CDR3 length: 16 residues. CDR3 in amino acids: CASSHGGSKTTDTQYF.

The chain is built from TRBV7-2 and TRBJ2-1; TCRdb reports TRBD1, a call that lacks DNA to check it against. Germline values: CDR1 SGHTA, CDR2 FQGNSA. The CDR3 has 13 residues. CDR3 sequence: CASNQGVYNEQFF. The full variable domain, completed using reference TRBV7-2 and TRBJ2-1, is GAGVSQSPSNKVTEKGKDVELRCDPISGHTALYWYRQSLGQGLEFLIYFQGNSAPDKSGLPSDRFSAERTGGSVSTLTIQRTQQEDSAVYLCASNQGVYNEQFFGPGTRLTVL.

The CDR3: CASKTSYGEQYF. The chain employs TRBV28 and TRBJ2-7; TCRdb names TRBD2, which stays unverified in the absence of DNA. CDR1 and CDR2 (germline): MDHEN, SYDVKM. This CDR3 is 12 amino acids long.

The rearrangement links TRBV6-5 to TRBJ2-1; TCRdb's D call, TRBD2, is unchecked because there is no DNA. This CDR3 comprises 14 residues. Per the germline V gene, CDR1 is MNHEY and CDR2 is SVGAGI. The CDR3 sequence: CASSWAGGDDEQFF.

The chain uses TRBV6-1 and TRBJ1-2; TCRdb's assignment of TRBD1 cannot be checked, as there is no DNA. The germline gives CDR1 MNHNS, CDR2 SASEGT. The CDR3 loop spans 15 amino acids. This chain's CDR3 is CASSPRQGSNYGYTF.

The rearrangement links TRBV11-2 to TRBJ2-5; the TCRdb call, TRBD2, lacks DNA for checking. Germline V gene lookup returns CDR1 SGHAT and CDR2 FQNNGV. The CDR3 has 14 amino acids. CDR3 sequence reads: CASSFTRGLETQYF.

The genes are TRBV7-2 and TRBJ1-1. Germline-derived CDR1 and CDR2 are SGHTA and FQGNSA. The CDR3 sequence is 13 residues long. CDR3 residues: CASRKDTNTEAFF.

The chain recombines TRBV20-1 with TRBJ1-1. The CDR3 spans 13 residues. Germline CDR1 reads DFQATT; CDR2 reads SNEGSKA (reference sequence). The CDR3 here is CSALARMNTEAFF.

The chain links TRBV12-3 or TRBV12-4 to TRBJ2-1; TCRdb reports TRBD2, a call that lacks DNA to check it against. The CDR3 covers 15 residues. CDR3 residues: CASSQQTSGRGEQFF.

The chain joins TRBV12-3 or TRBV12-4 to TRBJ1-1; TCRdb reports TRBD1, a call that lacks DNA to check it against. This CDR3 has 14 residues. The CDR3 loop is CASSHRTGNTEAFF.

The CDR3 is CASSQSVEQFF. This chain links TRBV3-1 with TRBJ2-1. The CDR3 length is 11 residues. The germline V gene has CDR1 LGHDT and CDR2 YNNKEL (reference sequence).

This chain joins TRBV6-2 or TRBV6-3 and TRBJ2-1; TCRdb reports TRBD2, a call that lacks DNA to check it against. The CDR3 runs to 15 residues. In germline, CDR1 is MNHEY, CDR2 SVGEGT. The CDR3 is CASSYPAGGTNEQFF.

The gene calls are TRBV2 and TRBJ2-2; TCRdb designates TRBD2, a call that cannot be tested without DNA. Germline lookup yields CDR1 SNHLY and CDR2 FYNNEI. The CDR3 extends over 15 amino acids. CDR3 region: CASRLRDLRTGELFF.

The rearrangement joins TRBV2 to TRBJ2-2; with no DNA, the TCRdb D assignment of TRBD2 cannot be verified. This CDR3 comprises 16 residues. Germline V gene lookup returns CDR1 SNHLY and CDR2 FYNNEI. The CDR3 sequence is CASSEGPGPYTGELFF.

The V call is TRBV6-2 or TRBV6-3, the J call TRBJ2-7; TCRdb's D gene call, TRBD1, goes unchecked for lack of DNA. The CDR3 extends over 14 amino acids. Germline V gene lookup returns CDR1 MNHEY and CDR2 SVGEGT. CDR3 sequence reads: CASSSGPYGVERYF.

The chain links TRBV6-2 or TRBV6-3 to TRBJ2-3; TCRdb outputs TRBD1, but without DNA this stays unchecked. Germline assignment: CDR1 MNHEY and CDR2 SVGEGT. This CDR3 has 14 residues. CDR3 sequence reads: CASSRGQVTDTQYF.

V usage is TRBV30 and J usage is TRBJ1-4. The CDR3 has 12 amino acids. The germline V gene encodes CDR1 GTSNPN and CDR2 SVGIG (reference sequence). The CDR3 region is CAWSVLVEKLFF.

The CDR3 loop is CASSVGPDQETQYF. The chain uses TRBV9 and TRBJ2-5. This CDR3 has 14 residues. Germline V lookup: CDR1 SGDLS, CDR2 YYNGEE.

The genes are TRBV4-2 and TRBJ1-5. The germline V gene has CDR1 LGHNA and CDR2 YNFKEQ. The CDR3 is made up of 15 amino acids. This CDR3 is CASSQDIGADQPQHF.

The gene calls are TRBV15 and TRBJ2-7; TCRdb outputs TRBD2, but without DNA this stays unchecked. Germline CDR1 is LNHNV and CDR2 is YYDKDF (reference sequence). This CDR3 spans 16 amino acids. The chain's CDR3 is CATSPIELAGIYEQYF.

V gene TRBV7-8 combines with J gene TRBJ2-5; TCRdb's D call, TRBD1, is unchecked because there is no DNA. The CDR3 spans 17 residues. Germline lookup yields CDR1 SGHVS and CDR2 FQNEAQ. CDR3 region: CASRRRVGAGGRETQYF.

CDR3 region: CASSQGVGGHQETQYF. The chain joins TRBV4-3 to TRBJ2-5; the D call of TRBD1 rests on TCRdb alone, since no DNA is present to check it. This CDR3 has 16 residues. CDR1 is LGHNA and CDR2 is YSLEER in the germline V gene.

The chain combines TRBV10-3 with TRBJ1-5; TCRdb returns TRBD1, unconfirmable since there is no DNA. This CDR3 contains 18 residues. Per the germline V gene, CDR1 is ENHRY and CDR2 is SYGVKD. The CDR3 loop is CAISETATGLHSNQPQHF.

The chain is built from TRBV5-1 and TRBJ1-3. The germline V gene encodes CDR1 SGHRS and CDR2 YFSETQ. The CDR3 is 14 residues long. The CDR3 protein is CASSSHSSGNTIYF.

This chain links TRBV7-2 with TRBJ2-1; lacking DNA, the TRBD2 call made by TCRdb goes unchecked. CDR3 size: 13 residues. Germline CDR1 reads SGHTA; CDR2 reads FQGNSA. The chain's CDR3 is CASMYGGGVEQFF. Looking up the rest from reference TRBV7-2 and TRBJ2-1 gives the full variable domain: GAGVSQSPSNKVTEKGKDVELRCDPISGHTALYWYRQSLGQGLEFLIYFQGNSAPDKSGLPSDRFSAERTGGSVSTLTIQRTQQEDSAVYLCASMYGGGVEQFFGPGTRLTVL.